The 7 T cell receptor beta chains below all came from one sample that was sequenced in a study of cytomegalovirus exposure and HLA in healthy donors. The primer mix had 60 Vbeta and 13 Jbeta primers. Produced via immunoSEQ multiplex PCR; TCRdb's table is partial and in-frame only. The table records 150,000 to 200,000 clones, about 80% of them present only once. Sample: PBMCs. The source is a man aged 50 or older in good health and CMV-seropositive.

J is TRBJ1-1 and V is TRBV10-3; D is perhaps TRBD1 (5 bases). Germline-derived CDR1 and CDR2 are ENHRY and SYGVKD. Trimming shortened V by 2 bases and J by 5 bases, and 9 bases separated the two germline ends. This CDR3 is built from 13 residues. CDR3 sequence: CAISEGHRTEAFF. DNA of the CDR3: TGTGCCATCAGTGAGGGACACAGAACTGAAGCTTTCTTT.

The gene calls are TRBV5-4 and TRBJ2-3; maybe TRBD1 (5 bases). This CDR3 contains 15 residues. Trimming removed 0 bases from V and 5 bases from J, with 13 bases in between. Germline assignment: CDR1 SGHNT and CDR2 YYREEE (reference sequence). Written as DNA, the CDR3 is TGTGCCAGCAGCTTGGGAGTAGGGCAGGGAGATACGCAGTATTTT. It yields the protein CASSLGVGQGDTQYF.

The chain joins TRBV5-4 to TRBJ2-5; 8 bases align to TRBD1. The CDR3 has 17 amino acids. V dropped 0 bases and J dropped 4; count of bases not matched to a gene: 11. Looked up from germline, CDR1 is SGHNT and CDR2 is YYREEE (reference sequence). The CDR3 coding sequence is TGTGCCAGCAGCTTGGAGACAGGGGCTAAACTGGGAGAGACCCAGTACTTC. Translation: CASSLETGAKLGETQYF.

The chain is built from TRBV5-4 and TRBJ2-3, with D possibly TRBD2 on 6 matching bases. Germline V gene data show CDR1 as SGHNT and CDR2 as YYREEE (reference sequence). This CDR3 comprises 15 residues. V gave up 1 base and J gave up 1 base, with 10 bases separating them. CDR3 in amino acids: CASSLFPGGTDTQYF. The DNA of the CDR3 is TGTGCCAGCAGCTTGTTCCCGGGGGGCACAGATACGCAGTATTTT.

The chain employs TRBV13 and TRBJ2-5; the match to TRBD1 covers 7 bases. Germline trimming cut 5 bases from V and 1 base from J; bases unmatched to any gene: 13. CDR3 length: 17 amino acids. Germline CDR1 PRHDT, CDR2 FYEKMQ (reference sequence). This chain's CDR3 is CASSQSRGPKSQETQYF. In DNA, the CDR3 is TGTGCCAGCAGCCAATCGAGGGGGCCGAAGAGCCAAGAGACCCAGTACTTC.

A few counts support this clone. The rearrangement links TRBV27 to TRBJ1-2; TRBD1 is a possible D gene (5 bases). CDR1 and CDR2 from the germline V gene are MNHEY and SMNVEV (reference sequence). V was pared by 8 bases and J by 3 bases, with 19 bases between. The CDR3 is 15 amino acids. The CDR3 is CASGRLWGADYGYTF. The CDR3 DNA sequence: TGTGCCAGCGGGCGCCTATGGGGCGCGGACTATGGCTACACCTTC.

In DNA, the CDR3 is TGTGCCAGTTCCCGACAGGATGGAAACACCATATATTTT. Translation gives CASSRQDGNTIYF. The chain recombines TRBV13 with TRBJ1-3, with D maybe TRBD1 (6 bases). Trimming pared 9 bases from V and 3 bases from J, leaving 12 bases between. The CDR3 has 13 amino acids. CDR1 and CDR2 (germline): PRHDT, FYEKMQ (reference sequence). Full variable domain (remainder filled in from reference TRBV13 and TRBJ1-3): AAGVIQSPRHLIKEKRETATLKCYPIPRHDTVYWYQQGPGQDPQFLISFYEKMQSDKGSIPDRFSAQQFSDYHSELNMSSLELGDSALYFCASSRQDGNTIYFGEGSWLTVV.